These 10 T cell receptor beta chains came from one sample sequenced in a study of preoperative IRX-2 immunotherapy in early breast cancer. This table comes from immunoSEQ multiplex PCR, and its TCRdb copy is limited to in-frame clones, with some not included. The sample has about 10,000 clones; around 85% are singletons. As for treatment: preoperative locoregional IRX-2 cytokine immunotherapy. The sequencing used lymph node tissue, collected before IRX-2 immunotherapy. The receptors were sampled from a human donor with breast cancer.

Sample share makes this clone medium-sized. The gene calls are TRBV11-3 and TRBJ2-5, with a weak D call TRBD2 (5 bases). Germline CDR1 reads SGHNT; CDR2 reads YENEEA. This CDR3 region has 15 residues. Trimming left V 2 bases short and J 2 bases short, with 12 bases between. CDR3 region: CASSLQTGIQETQYF. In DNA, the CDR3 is TGTGCCAGCAGCTTACAAACCGGGATACAAGAGACCCAGTACTTC.

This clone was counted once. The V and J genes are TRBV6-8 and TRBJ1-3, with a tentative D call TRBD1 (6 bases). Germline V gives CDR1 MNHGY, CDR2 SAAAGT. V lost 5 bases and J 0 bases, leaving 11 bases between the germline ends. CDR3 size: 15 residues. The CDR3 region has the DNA TGTGCCAGCAGTCTTACAGGGAGCTCTGGAAACACCATATATTTT. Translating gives CASSLTGSSGNTIYF.

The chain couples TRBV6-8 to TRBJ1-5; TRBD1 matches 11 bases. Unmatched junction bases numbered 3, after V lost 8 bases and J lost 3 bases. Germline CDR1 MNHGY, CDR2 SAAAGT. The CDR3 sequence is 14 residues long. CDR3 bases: TGTGCCAGCCGGGACAGGGGGGACAATCAGCCCCAGCATTTT. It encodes CASRDRGDNQPQHF.

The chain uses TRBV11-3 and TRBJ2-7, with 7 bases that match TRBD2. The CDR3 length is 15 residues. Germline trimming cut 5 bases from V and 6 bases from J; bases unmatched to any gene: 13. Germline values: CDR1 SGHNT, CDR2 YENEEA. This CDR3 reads CASSPALAEGSEQYF. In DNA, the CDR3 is TGTGCCAGCAGCCCAGCTCTAGCGGAGGGCTCCGAGCAGTACTTC.

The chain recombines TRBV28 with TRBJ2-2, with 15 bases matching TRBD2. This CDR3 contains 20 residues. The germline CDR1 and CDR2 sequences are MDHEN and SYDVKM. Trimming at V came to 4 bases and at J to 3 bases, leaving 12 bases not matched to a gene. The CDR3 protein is CASSSIKGLAGGPYTGELFF. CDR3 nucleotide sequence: TGTGCCAGCAGTTCGATAAAAGGACTAGCGGGAGGGCCGTACACCGGGGAGCTGTTTTTT.

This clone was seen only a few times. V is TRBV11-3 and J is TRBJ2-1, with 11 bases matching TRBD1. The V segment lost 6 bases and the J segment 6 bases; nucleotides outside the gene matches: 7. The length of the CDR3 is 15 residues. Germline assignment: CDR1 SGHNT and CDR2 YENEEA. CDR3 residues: CASSSGTGGVNEQFF. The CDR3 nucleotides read TGTGCCAGCAGTTCCGGGACAGGGGGTGTCAATGAGCAGTTCTTC.

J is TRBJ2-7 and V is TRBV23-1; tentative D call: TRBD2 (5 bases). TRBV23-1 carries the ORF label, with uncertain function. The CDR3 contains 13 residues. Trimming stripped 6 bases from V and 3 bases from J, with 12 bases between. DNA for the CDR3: TGCGCCAGCAGCTCTGGTAGCGTCTACGAGCAGTACTTC. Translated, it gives CASSSGSVYEQYF.

The DNA of the CDR3 is TGTGCCAGCAGTTTATGGGGGACAGGGGGCGAGTACGAGCAGTACTTC. This codes for CASSLWGTGGEYEQYF. The chain employs TRBV28 and TRBJ2-7; TRBD1 matches at 12 bases. The CDR3 length is 16 residues. Germline assignment: CDR1 MDHEN and CDR2 SYDVKM. The V gene end was trimmed by 0 bases and the J gene end by 4 bases; junction bases not matched to a gene: 4.

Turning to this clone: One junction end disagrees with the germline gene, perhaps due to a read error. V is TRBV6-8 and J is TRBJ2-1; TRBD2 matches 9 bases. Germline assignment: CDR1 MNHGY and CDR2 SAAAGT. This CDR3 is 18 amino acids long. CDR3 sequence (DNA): TGTGCCATCAGTTTAAAGCGGGAGGACGGGAGCTCCTACAATGAGCAGTTCTTC. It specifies CAISLKREDGSSYNEQFF.

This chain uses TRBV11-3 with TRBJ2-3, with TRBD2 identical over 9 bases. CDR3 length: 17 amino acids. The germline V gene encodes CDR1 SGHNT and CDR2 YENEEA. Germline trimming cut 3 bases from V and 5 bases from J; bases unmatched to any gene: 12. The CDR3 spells CASSLAFAGGRGDTQYF. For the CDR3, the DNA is TGTGCCAGCAGCTTGGCGTTCGCGGGAGGGCGTGGAGATACGCAGTATTTT.